The source of this T cell receptor beta chain is a study of OX40 agonist ivuxolimab in advanced cancers. Study context: Partial responses, seen in three patients, involved one hepatocellular carcinoma and two cutaneous melanomas.

With autoimmune disease history or systemic immunosuppression, patients were excluded. The investigators sampled blood at baseline, at cycle 4 day 1, and at cycle 7 day 1. This clone appeared a few times. Its antigen is undetermined. The CDR3 consists of 14 residues. The V gene's germline CDR1 is MNHEY and CDR2 SVGAGI. Trimming pared 6 bases from V and 0 bases from J, leaving 11 bases between. Study conclusions and caveats: Average numbers of expanded clones were greater in CD8+ T cells than in CD4+.

Clones were sequenced by immunoSEQ multiplex PCR, and TCRdb holds only the in-frame ones, with some missing. The sample lists 60,000 to 75,000 clones, approximately 85% occurring once. The rearrangement links TRBV6-5 to TRBJ1-2; no clear D gene. The TCR was taken from an adult with an advanced solid tumor such as melanoma, head and neck, liver or kidney cancer. This specimen was CD4+ or CD8+ T cells sorted from blood, taken in a trial of the OX40 agonist ivuxolimab. This CDR3 reads CASRLDGSNYGYTF. CDR3 DNA sequence: TGTGCCAGCAGACTGGACGGGTCTAACTATGGCTACACCTTC.